This T cell receptor beta chain was identified in a study of tumor T cells in aggressive B-cell lymphoma. The CDR3 loop spans 18 amino acids. V lost 0 bases, J lost 4 bases, and 18 bases lay in between. Germline lookup yields CDR1 LGHNA and CDR2 YSLEER. TCRdb's copy holds only in-frame clones and misses some; the assay was immunoSEQ multiplex PCR. The data show a few thousand clones, over 90% seen once. The clonotype originates from an adult with diffuse large B cell lymphoma. The chain combines TRBV4-3 with TRBJ2-2, with D possibly matching TRBD1 (8 bases). Specimen: tumor tissue. The CDR3 DNA reads TGCGCCAGCAGCCAAGATACTAACAGGGGGGGGATCACCGGGGAGCTGTTTTTT. This sequence encodes CASSQDTNRGGITGELFF.